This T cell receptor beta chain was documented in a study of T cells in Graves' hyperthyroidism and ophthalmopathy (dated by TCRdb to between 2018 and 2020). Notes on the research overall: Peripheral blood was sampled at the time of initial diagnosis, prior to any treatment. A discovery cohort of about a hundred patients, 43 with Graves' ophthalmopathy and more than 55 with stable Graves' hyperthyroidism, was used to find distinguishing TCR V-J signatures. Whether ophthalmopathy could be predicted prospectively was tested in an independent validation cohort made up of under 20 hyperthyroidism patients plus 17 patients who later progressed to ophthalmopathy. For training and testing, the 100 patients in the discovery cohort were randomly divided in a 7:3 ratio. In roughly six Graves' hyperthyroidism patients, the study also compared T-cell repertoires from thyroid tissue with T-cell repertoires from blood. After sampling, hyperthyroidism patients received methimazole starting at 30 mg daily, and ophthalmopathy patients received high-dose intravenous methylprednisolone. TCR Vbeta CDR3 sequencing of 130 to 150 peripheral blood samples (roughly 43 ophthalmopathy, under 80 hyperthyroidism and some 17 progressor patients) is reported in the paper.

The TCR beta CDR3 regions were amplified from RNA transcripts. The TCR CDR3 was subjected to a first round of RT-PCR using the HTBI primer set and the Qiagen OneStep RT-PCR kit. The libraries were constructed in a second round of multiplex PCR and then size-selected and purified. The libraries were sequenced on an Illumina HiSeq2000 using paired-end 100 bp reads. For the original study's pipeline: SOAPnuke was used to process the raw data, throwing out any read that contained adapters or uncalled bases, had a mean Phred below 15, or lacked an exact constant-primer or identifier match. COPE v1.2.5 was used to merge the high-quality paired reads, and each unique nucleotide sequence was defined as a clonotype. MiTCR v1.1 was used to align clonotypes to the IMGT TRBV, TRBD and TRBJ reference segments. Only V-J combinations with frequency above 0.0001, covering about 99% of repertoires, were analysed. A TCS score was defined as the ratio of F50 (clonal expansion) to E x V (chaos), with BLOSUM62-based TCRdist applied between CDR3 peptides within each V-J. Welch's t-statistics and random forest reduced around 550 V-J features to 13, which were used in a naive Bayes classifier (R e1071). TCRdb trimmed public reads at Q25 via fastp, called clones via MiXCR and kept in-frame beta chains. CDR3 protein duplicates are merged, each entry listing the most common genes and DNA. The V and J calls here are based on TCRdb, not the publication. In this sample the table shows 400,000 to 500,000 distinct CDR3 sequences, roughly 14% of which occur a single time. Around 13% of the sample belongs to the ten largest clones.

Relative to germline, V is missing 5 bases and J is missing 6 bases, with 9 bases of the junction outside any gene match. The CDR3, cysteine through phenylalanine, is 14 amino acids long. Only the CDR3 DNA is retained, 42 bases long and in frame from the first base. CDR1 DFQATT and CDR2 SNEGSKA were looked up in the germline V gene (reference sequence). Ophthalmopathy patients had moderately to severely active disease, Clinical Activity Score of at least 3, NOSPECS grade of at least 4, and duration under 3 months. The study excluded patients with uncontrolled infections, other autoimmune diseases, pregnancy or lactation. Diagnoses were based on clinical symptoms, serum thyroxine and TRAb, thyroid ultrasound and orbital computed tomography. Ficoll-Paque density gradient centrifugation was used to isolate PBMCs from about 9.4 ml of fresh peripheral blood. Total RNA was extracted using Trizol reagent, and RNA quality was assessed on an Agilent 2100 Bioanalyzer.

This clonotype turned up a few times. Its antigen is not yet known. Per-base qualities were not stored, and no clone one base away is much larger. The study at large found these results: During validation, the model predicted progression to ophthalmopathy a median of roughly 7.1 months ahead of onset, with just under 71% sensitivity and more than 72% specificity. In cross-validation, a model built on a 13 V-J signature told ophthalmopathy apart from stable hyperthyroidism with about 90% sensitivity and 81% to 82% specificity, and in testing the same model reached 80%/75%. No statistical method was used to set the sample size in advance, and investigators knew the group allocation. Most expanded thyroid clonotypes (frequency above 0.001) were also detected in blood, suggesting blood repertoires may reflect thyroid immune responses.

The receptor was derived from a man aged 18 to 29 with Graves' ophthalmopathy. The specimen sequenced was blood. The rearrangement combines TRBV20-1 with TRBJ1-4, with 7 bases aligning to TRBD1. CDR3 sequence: CSAPHPGGDEKLFF. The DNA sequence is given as TGCAGTGCTCCTCATCCAGGGGGTGATGAAAAACTGTTTTTT.